Listed below are T cell receptor beta chains from one sample, sequenced in a study of monozygotic twins with inflammatory bowel disease. For each CDR3 protein, TCRdb gives one entry from its re-call of the 5' RACE reads, without DNA. This sample contains over 350,000 distinct CDR3 sequences. The sequenced sample was blood. The receptors derive from a human donor with ulcerative colitis or Crohn's disease, or a healthy co-twin of an affected twin (not recorded which). The CDR3 runs from the conserved cysteine through the conserved F or W.

TRBV24-1	TRBJ1-5	CATSDSPRGNQPQHF
TRBV6-5	TRBJ2-7	CASSYGQDYYEQYF
TRBV5-1	TRBJ2-3	CASSRSGGAENTQYF
TRBV6-2/TRBV6-3	TRBJ1-1	CASSYRGAGVRTEAFF
TRBV6-1	TRBJ2-6	CASSTAAGNSGANVLTF
TRBV3-1	TRBJ2-7	CASSQESWWTGIYEQYF
TRBV19	TRBJ2-2	CASRMVGTGELFF
TRBV5-1	TRBJ2-5	CASSLVPFEETQYF
TRBV23-1	TRBJ2-2	CASSPPWDRDFTANTGELFF
TRBV4-3	TRBJ2-1	CASSQDSGTSPTGEQFF
TRBV7-2	TRBJ1-4	CASSRQGGTNEKLFF
TRBV20-1	TRBJ2-3	CSAPTGLAGPTDTQYF
TRBV28	TRBJ1-5	CATYDRGGQPQHF
TRBV6-2/TRBV6-3	TRBJ2-2	CASSYSNQGINTGELFF
TRBV30	TRBJ2-3	CAWRLAALTDTQYF
TRBV7-2	TRBJ2-5	CASSLRQGFETQYF
TRBV20-1	TRBJ1-1	CSARTGGTEAFF
TRBV5-6	TRBJ2-1	CASSRGDRGHRDEQFF
TRBV6-1	TRBJ2-2	CASRTDSATGELFF
TRBV28	TRBJ2-2	CASSPAHSSGTGELFF
TRBV14	TRBJ2-1	CASSQSGTVYNEQFF
TRBV11-2	TRBJ2-5	CASSLAYTQETQYF
TRBV20-1	TRBJ2-7	CSASLGSGGFYEQYF
TRBV28	TRBJ2-3	CASIPAGGHTDTQYF
TRBV7-9	TRBJ2-7	CASSFGQLISYEQYF
TRBV12-3/TRBV12-4	TRBJ1-5	CASSQGGADQPQHF
TRBV7-9	TRBJ2-1	CASSPTGLRSYNEQFF
TRBV6-1	TRBJ1-1	CASRDRVNTEAFF
TRBV7-2	TRBJ2-1	CASSGQGPNNEQFF
TRBV18	TRBJ2-2	CASSPLPGTNTGELFF
TRBV18	TRBJ1-5	CASSLQMGGDQPQHF
TRBV19	TRBJ1-5	CASSKDRVYQPQHF
TRBV6-2/TRBV6-3	TRBJ2-3	CASSTHRTTPTTDTQYF
TRBV18	TRBJ1-3	CASSPEASGNTIYF
TRBV7-2	TRBJ2-2	CASSLVGGGNTGELFF
TRBV9	TRBJ1-2	CASSARQGVDYGYTF
TRBV12-3/TRBV12-4	TRBJ1-1	CASSPGTQGTEAFF
TRBV12-3/TRBV12-4	TRBJ2-5	CASSLEGRGTQYF
TRBV11-2	TRBJ2-7	CASSPPQRGEQYF
TRBV7-9	TRBJ2-1	CASSWTGSSYNEQFF
TRBV25-1	TRBJ1-3	CASSDGPNSGNTIYF
TRBV6-2/TRBV6-3	TRBJ2-7	CASSPSRTGGVSHEQYF
TRBV5-1	TRBJ1-6	CASRERTGWDSPLHF
TRBV7-9	TRBJ2-7	CASSLRAGYEQYF
TRBV27	TRBJ2-5	CASRNLGRETQYF
TRBV24-1	TRBJ1-5	CATSEGGRSNQPQHF
TRBV5-1	TRBJ2-4	CASSLEGSKNIQYF
TRBV11-2	TRBJ2-2	CASSLTGEGSTGELFF